The TCR beta chain described here comes from a study of CD8 T cells in ankylosing spondylitis (dated by TCRdb to about 2017). At the level of the whole study: To find TCR variants linked to disease, the study profiled T cell receptor beta repertoires in ankylosing spondylitis patients and healthy donors. The full study cohort comprised roughly 24 ankylosing spondylitis patients and some 110 healthy donors. Samples of peripheral blood were taken, and for ankylosing spondylitis patients, synovial fluid was collected as well. The investigation overall reported the following: A TCR beta motif made up of several highly homologous amino acid variants appeared to be characteristic of blood from ankylosing spondylitis patients. A CD8+ phenotype was shown by the disease-linked clones, which were found at relatively low frequencies in peripheral blood. Some TCR beta motif variants had previously been reported in synovial fluid and blood of reactive arthritis patients, which suggested common disease-initiation mechanisms. According to the report, matched synovial fluid samples from ankylosing spondylitis patients were significantly enriched for the disease-linked clones.

The sequencer was an Illumina HiSeq 2500. Quantitative 5'-RACE with molecular barcodes was the method used to prepare the TCR beta libraries. The source study handled its data this way. To identify disease-linked TCR variants, a new computational method was used, one built on a probabilistic model of VDJ rearrangement. The public reads were run again by TCRdb, first through fastp at Q25 and then through MiXCR, and only productive beta chains were kept. Here each entry gathers all rows of one CDR3 protein and keeps the most common genes and DNA. The V and J calls were not made by the authors but by TCRdb's processing. Here the sample has 100,000 or so distinct CDR3 sequences; around 8.3% occur a single time. In total, the top ten clones hold about 30% of the sample. Trimming takes 5 bases from V and 4 bases from J, and the germline ends sit 24 bases apart. The CDR3 numbers 18 residues from cysteine through phenylalanine. This entry keeps only the CDR3 DNA: 54 bases, framed from base 1. According to the germline V gene, CDR1 reads MRHNA and CDR2 reads SNTAGT.

The table lists this clonotype with many counts. Its antigen is not yet known. No base-level quality is on record; no much larger clone is a single base apart. The rearranged segments are TRBV6-4 and TRBJ2-1, and perhaps TRBD2 as D gene, on 6 matching bases. The clonotype was recovered from a male donor with ankylosing spondylitis. Source material: blood, either unsorted or a sorted T cell fraction (not recorded which). The nucleotides read TGTGCCAGCAGTAACCCCCCAAAGGACGCCGCGGGATACAATGAGCAGTTCTTC. Its product reads: CASSNPPKDAAGYNEQFF.